This is a list of T cell receptor beta chains from one sample in a study of T-cell reconstitution after alpha-beta-depleted transplantation in children. TCRdb fed the PCR reads into MiXCR, producing one record per CDR3 protein. Found here are 500,000 to 600,000 distinct CDR3 sequences, 27% of them singletons; the top ten hold about 35%. Specimen: PBMCs, collected before TCRalphabeta/CD19-depleted stem cell transplant. The receptors were gathered from a boy under two years old with Wiskott-Aldrich syndrome, due to receive a stem cell transplant. The CDR3 runs from the conserved cysteine through the conserved F or W. Fields, in order: J gene, D gene, V gene, clone size, CDR3 DNA, CDR3 protein. D genes are given only for firm matches. Size is omitted from some rows. Given values are once, few, many or a class for expanded clones.

j_gene: TRBJ2-2; d_gene: .; v_gene: TRBV7-4; abundance: .; CDR3nt: TGTGCCAGCAGCTTAACCACTGGGGGCCGTAGCACCGGGGAGCTGTTTTTT; CDR3aa: CASSLTTGGRSTGELFF
j_gene: TRBJ2-1; d_gene: TRBD2; v_gene: TRBV12-3/TRBV12-4; abundance: few; CDR3nt: TGTGCCAGCAGCTTAGCGGGAGGTTGTCAGTTCTTC; CDR3aa: CASSLAGGCQFF
j_gene: TRBJ1-6; d_gene: .; v_gene: TRBV3-1; abundance: few; CDR3nt: TGTGCCAGCAGCCGGACGCAGGGGCGTAGCTCCTATAATTCACCCCTCCACTTT; CDR3aa: CASSRTQGRSSYNSPLHF
j_gene: TRBJ2-5; d_gene: .; v_gene: TRBV5-1; abundance: .; CDR3nt: TGCGCCAGCAGCTTGGTTACTAGTGCCCCAGAGACCCAGTACTTC; CDR3aa: CASSLVTSAPETQYF
j_gene: TRBJ2-5; d_gene: .; v_gene: TRBV5-1; abundance: many; CDR3nt: TGCGCCAGCAGCTTGTCCGGGGAGACCCAGTACTTC; CDR3aa: CASSLSGETQYF
j_gene: TRBJ2-3; d_gene: TRBD1; v_gene: TRBV11-2; abundance: .; CDR3nt: TGTGCCAGCAGCTCAGGGGACAGGGACACAGATACGCAGTATTTT; CDR3aa: CASSSGDRDTDTQYF
j_gene: TRBJ2-2; d_gene: TRBD1; v_gene: TRBV7-3; abundance: .; CDR3nt: TGTGCCAGCAGCCCTACCGGGACAGCGAACACCGGGGAGCTGTTTTTT; CDR3aa: CASSPTGTANTGELFF
j_gene: TRBJ2-2; d_gene: TRBD2; v_gene: TRBV5-1; abundance: .; CDR3nt: TGCGCCAGCAGCCCCGGGACTAGTCGCGCCGGGGAGCTGTTTTTT; CDR3aa: CASSPGTSRAGELFF
j_gene: TRBJ2-1; d_gene: TRBD2; v_gene: TRBV28; abundance: .; CDR3nt: TGTGCCAGCAGTTTATTGCGAGCGGGAGGCAATGAGCAGTTCTTC; CDR3aa: CASSLLRAGGNEQFF
j_gene: TRBJ2-1; d_gene: .; v_gene: TRBV28; abundance: few; CDR3nt: TGTGCCAGCTTACAGTGGGGGGACAGTGAGCAGTTCTTC; CDR3aa: CASLQWGDSEQFF
j_gene: TRBJ1-4; d_gene: .; v_gene: TRBV20-1; abundance: .; CDR3nt: TGCAGTGCCCAGACAGGCATTAATGAAAAACTGTTTTTT; CDR3aa: CSAQTGINEKLFF
j_gene: TRBJ2-4; d_gene: TRBD2; v_gene: TRBV27; abundance: .; CDR3nt: TGTGCCAGCAGTTTCTCAGGGAGGGCGGACTTC; CDR3aa: CASSFSGRADF
j_gene: TRBJ2-2; d_gene: TRBD2; v_gene: TRBV10-1; abundance: few; CDR3nt: TGCGCCAGCAGCCCTAGACTAGCGGGAAACGCCGGGGAGCTGTTTTTT; CDR3aa: CASSPRLAGNAGELFF
j_gene: TRBJ2-3; d_gene: TRBD2; v_gene: TRBV4-2; abundance: .; CDR3nt: TGTGCCAGCAGCCAAGCTAGGACTAGCGGGACCAGCACAGATACGCAGTATTTT; CDR3aa: CASSQARTSGTSTDTQYF
j_gene: TRBJ2-3; d_gene: TRBD2; v_gene: TRBV7-9; abundance: .; CDR3nt: TGTGCCAGCAGCTACCCTAGCGGGAGGTGGGGAGATACGCAGTATTTT; CDR3aa: CASSYPSGRWGDTQYF
j_gene: TRBJ2-3; d_gene: .; v_gene: TRBV28; abundance: .; CDR3nt: TGTGCCAGCAGTTTATGGGGCAGGGGAGTGGGCACAGATACGCAGTATTTT; CDR3aa: CASSLWGRGVGTDTQYF
j_gene: TRBJ2-3; d_gene: TRBD2; v_gene: TRBV20-1; abundance: .; CDR3nt: TGCAGTGCTAGAGATGTGGGGGAGGGCCTGGGAGATACGCAGTATTTT; CDR3aa: CSARDVGEGLGDTQYF
j_gene: TRBJ1-5; d_gene: .; v_gene: TRBV7-2; abundance: .; CDR3nt: TGTGCCAGCAGCTTAGATGGAGGGATTCAGCCCCAGCATTTT; CDR3aa: CASSLDGGIQPQHF